These 25 T cell receptor beta chains were all obtained from the same sample, sequenced in a study of T cell responses to AZD1222 COVID-19 vaccine. Some clones are missing from TCRdb's copy, which holds only in-frame ones; the method was immunoSEQ multiplex PCR. The sample holds 120,000 or so clones, roughly 88% seen once. The material sequenced was peripheral blood, taken on day 0 of AZD1222 vaccination. All receptors come from an adult in good health.

This rearrangement joins TRBV6-5 to TRBJ1-6, with a possible D match to TRBD1 (5 bases). Trimming took off 6 bases at V and 10 bases at J, with 10 bases between the two ends. CDR3 size: 12 residues. In germline, CDR1 is MNHEY, CDR2 SVGAGI. The CDR3 DNA is TGTGCCAGCAGGGTGACAGACTCACCCCTCCACTTT. Its protein product is CASRVTDSPLHF.

The chain joins TRBV27 to TRBJ1-6; D perhaps matches TRBD1 (5 bases). Trimming pared 0 bases from V and 7 bases from J, leaving 10 bases between. This CDR3 is built from 15 residues. Per the germline V gene, CDR1 is MNHEY and CDR2 is SMNVEV (reference sequence). The CDR3 protein is CASSLSGRKNSPLHF. CDR3 in DNA: TGTGCCAGCAGTTTATCGGGACGGAAAAATTCACCCCTCCACTTT.

The chain combines TRBV27 with TRBJ2-7, with 10 bases identical to TRBD1. Trimming removed 3 bases from V and 5 bases from J; junction bases left unmatched: 4. CDR1 and CDR2 from the germline V gene are MNHEY and SMNVEV (reference sequence). The CDR3 runs 14 residues. DNA for the CDR3: TGTGCCAGCAGTTTCGGGACAGGGGAAGACGAGCAGTACTTC. Protein product: CASSFGTGEDEQYF.

The chain employs TRBV5-1 and TRBJ2-7; no clear D. CDR3 length: 12 amino acids. Germline CDR1 SGHRS, CDR2 YFSETQ. V lost 4 bases, J lost 2 bases, and 7 bases lay in between. CDR3 sequence reads: CASSDKTYEQYF. The DNA of the CDR3 is TGCGCCAGCAGCGACAAAACCTACGAGCAGTACTTC.

This clone has just one count. The chain uses TRBV5-1 and TRBJ1-2; D remains unclear. Trimming removed 0 bases from V and 2 bases from J, with 8 bases in between. Germline CDR1 SGHRS, CDR2 YFSETQ. The CDR3 consists of 14 residues. The CDR3 loop is CASSLEQPNYGYTF. The CDR3 DNA reads TGCGCCAGCAGCTTGGAGCAGCCGAACTATGGCTACACCTTC. Full variable domain (remainder filled in from reference TRBV5-1 and TRBJ1-2): KAGVTQTPRYLIKTRGQQVTLSCSPISGHRSVSWYQQTPGQGLQFLFEYFSETQRNKGNFPGRFSGRQFSNSRSEMNVSTLELGDSALYLCASSLEQPNYGYTFGSGTRLTVV.

The V call is TRBV6-2 or TRBV6-3, the J call TRBJ2-5; 8 bases fit TRBD2. The junction had 10 bases not matched to a gene; V was cut back by 0 bases and J by 4 bases. The CDR3 runs to 17 residues. Germline-derived CDR1 and CDR2 are MNHEY and SVGEGT. DNA for the CDR3: TGTGCCAGCAGTTACTCCCTTCGGGCGGGGGGAAGAGAGACCCAGTACTTC. Its protein is CASSYSLRAGGRETQYF.

The chain uses TRBV30 and TRBJ2-1; D may be TRBD1 (5 bases). The V end was cut by 4 bases, the J end by 6 bases, with 10 bases between. The CDR3 length is 12 residues. CDR1 and CDR2 from the germline V gene are GTSNPN and SVGIG (reference sequence). As DNA, the CDR3 is TGTGCCTGGAATACCGACAGCAATGAGCAGTTCTTC. This sequence encodes CAWNTDSNEQFF.

V is TRBV2 and J is TRBJ2-1; 11 positions agree with TRBD2. The germline V gene has CDR1 SNHLY and CDR2 FYNNEI. This CDR3 region has 13 residues. J gave up 10 bases and V 2 bases, and 1 base lay outside the gene matches. The CDR3 nucleotides are TGTGCCAGCAGTGAAATAGCGGGAGGGGAGCAGTTCTTC. Translation: CASSEIAGGEQFF.

The V call is TRBV9, the J call TRBJ1-5; 8 bases map to TRBD1. This CDR3 spans 14 amino acids. Trimming took 3 bases from V and 4 from J; bases not matched to a gene: 3. The germline V gene encodes CDR1 SGDLS and CDR2 YYNGEE. The CDR3 here is CASSGQGTNQPQHF. In DNA form, the CDR3 reads TGTGCCAGCAGCGGACAGGGGACTAATCAGCCCCAGCATTTT.

The sample holds a few counts of this clone. CDR3 in amino acids: CATADSSGANVLTF. CDR3 DNA: TGTGCCACCGCGGATAGCTCTGGGGCCAACGTCCTGACTTTC. This chain links TRBV6-5 with TRBJ2-6; D not certain. V was trimmed by 10 bases and J by 0 bases, leaving 10 bases between them. There are 14 residues in the CDR3. CDR1 and CDR2 from the germline V gene are MNHEY and SVGAGI.

V is TRBV19 and J is TRBJ1-2; D is possibly TRBD1 (5 bases). Germline V gene data show CDR1 as LNHDA and CDR2 as SQIVND (reference sequence). CDR3 length equals 13 residues. Trimming cost V 8 bases and J 4 bases, with 14 bases left between them. Here the CDR3 DNA reads TGTGCCAGTGGGGGTCACCGTGCCTATGGCTACACCTTC. As protein: CASGGHRAYGYTF.

This clone has just one count. The chain couples TRBV2 to TRBJ1-5; D possibly corresponds to TRBD1 (5 bases). The CDR3 is 15 amino acids. With 0 bases removed from V and 6 bases from J, the gap between germline ends came to 12 bases. In germline, CDR1 is SNHLY, CDR2 FYNNEI. The CDR3 region has the DNA TGTGCCAGCAGTGAAGCTGAGGGGACGGGTCAGCCCCAGCATTTT. This translates into CASSEAEGTGQPQHF.

The chain combines TRBV9 with TRBJ2-3, with unresolved D. V was trimmed by 5 bases and J by 2 bases, leaving 15 bases between them. Germline CDR1 SGDLS, CDR2 YYNGEE. This CDR3 has 15 residues. CDR3 nucleotides: TGTGCCAGCAGTGTTGAAACATATTCCACAGATACGCAGTATTTT. Its translation: CASSVETYSTDTQYF.

This sequence joins TRBV5-6 and TRBJ1-2; D perhaps matches TRBD1 (5 bases). The CDR3 covers 12 residues. Trimming removed 1 base from V and 8 bases from J, with 9 bases in between. Per the germline V gene, CDR1 is SGHDT and CDR2 is YYEEEE. The DNA for the CDR3 is TGTGCCAGCAGCTTGACAGGCCGGGGCTACACCTTC. Its translation: CASSLTGRGYTF.

This chain uses TRBV12-3 or TRBV12-4 with TRBJ2-5, with unresolved D. The CDR3 covers 11 residues. The germline V and J ends were trimmed by 2 bases and 7 bases, with 5 bases remaining between them. CDR3 bases: TGTGCCAGCAGTTTAATCGGGACCCAGTACTTC. Translated: CASSLIGTQYF.

The rearrangement joins TRBV28 to TRBJ2-1; possibly TRBD2 for D (6 bases). V was clipped by 1 base and J by 1 base, with 17 bases between them. The V gene's germline CDR1 is MDHEN and CDR2 SYDVKM. This CDR3 has 18 residues. This CDR3 is CASSLYSQGGLSYNEQFF. CDR3 in DNA: TGTGCCAGCAGTTTATACTCGCAGGGAGGACTATCCTACAATGAGCAGTTCTTC.

The rearrangement uses TRBV6-4 and TRBJ2-1; 9 bases are shared with TRBD2. V lost 4 bases, J lost 2 bases, and 3 bases stayed unmatched. The V gene's germline CDR1 is MRHNA and CDR2 SNTAGT. This CDR3 spans 15 amino acids. The CDR3 loop is CASSGSGGTYNEQFF. In DNA, the CDR3 is TGTGCCAGCAGTGGGAGCGGGGGGACCTACAATGAGCAGTTCTTC.

This chain uses TRBV15 with TRBJ1-5; unclear D gene. The CDR3 is 15 amino acids. V lost 3 bases, J lost 0 bases, and 9 bases lay in between. Per germline, CDR1 LNHNV and CDR2 YYDKDF (reference sequence). The DNA of the CDR3 is TGTGCCACCAGCAGTTGGTCCAATAGCAATCAGCCCCAGCATTTT. As protein: CATSSWSNSNQPQHF.

This rearrangement joins TRBV18 to TRBJ2-7, with D hard to call. V lost 5 bases and J 2 bases, leaving 7 bases between the germline ends. The CDR3 totals 12 residues. CDR1 and CDR2 from the germline V gene are KGHSH and LQKENI. The DNA of the CDR3 is TGTGCCAGCTCAGTGAACCCCTACGAGCAGTACTTC. Translation: CASSVNPYEQYF.

The chain employs TRBV3-1 (or the pseudogene TRBV3-2) and TRBJ1-2; no clear D gene. V was shortened by 0 bases and J by 2 bases, with 16 bases between the two germline ends. The CDR3 loop spans 17 amino acids. Germline V gives CDR1 LGHDT, CDR2 YNNKEL (reference sequence). The CDR3 loop reads CASSQDGARHPNYGYTF. The DNA for the CDR3 is TGTGCCAGCAGCCAAGATGGCGCCAGACACCCAAACTATGGCTACACCTTC.

The chain recombines TRBV7-3 with TRBJ2-2, with 10 bases that match TRBD2. Germline CDR1 reads SGHTA; CDR2 reads FQGTGA. With V trimmed by 4 bases and J by 6 bases, 11 bases remained unmatched. The CDR3 is made up of 17 amino acids. CDR3 bases: TGTGCCAGCAGCTCAAACGACCTAGCGGGAGAAGCCGGGGAGCTGTTTTTT. Its protein product is CASSSNDLAGEAGELFF.

The V call is TRBV27, the J call TRBJ1-4; D is ambiguous. This CDR3 is built from 15 residues. From germline, CDR1 is MNHEY and CDR2 SMNVEV (reference sequence). V lost 3 bases and J 3 bases, leaving 11 bases between the germline ends. CDR3 protein: CASSFLGSPNEKLFF. For the CDR3, the DNA is TGTGCCAGCAGTTTTTTAGGAAGCCCTAATGAAAAACTGTTTTTT.

This clone was counted once. This rearrangement joins TRBV5-1 to TRBJ2-6; D remains ambiguous. V was shortened by 8 bases and J by 0 bases, with 6 bases between the two germline ends. Germline assignment: CDR1 SGHRS and CDR2 YFSETQ. This CDR3 is built from 13 residues. The DNA of the CDR3 is TGCGCCAGTTGGAACTCTGGGGCCAACGTCCTGACTTTC. The encoded protein is CASWNSGANVLTF.

This chain uses TRBV6-5 with TRBJ1-2; D is perhaps TRBD1 (6 bases). Trimming left V 5 bases short and J 3 bases short, with 13 bases between. Germline CDR1 reads MNHEY; CDR2 reads SVGAGI. The CDR3 length is 14 residues. The CDR3 loop reads CASSLQGVDYGYTF. DNA for the CDR3: TGTGCCAGCAGTCTACAGGGAGTCGACTATGGCTACACCTTC.

The chain links TRBV18 to TRBJ1-1; the D is unclear. The V gene lost 0 bases and the J gene lost 2 bases, with 13 bases spanning the gap. The germline CDR1 and CDR2 sequences are KGHSH and LQKENI. The CDR3 consists of 16 residues. For the CDR3, the DNA is TGTGCCAGCTCACCACCCTCCTCAGGCCCAAACACTGAAGCTTTCTTT. Its translation is CASSPPSSGPNTEAFF.